This passage covers 7 T cell receptor beta chains from one sample sequenced in a study of blood T cell repertoires in COVID-19. Assay used: immunoSEQ multiplex PCR; TCRdb lists only in-frame clones, some missing. The sample holds about 370,000 clones; 80% to 95% are singletons and the top ten take more than 0.85%. The sequenced sample consisted of PBMCs or T cells enriched from blood (not recorded which). All receptors derive from a woman aged 40 to 50 who had been exposed to COVID-19.

The CDR3 here is CASSRRREVNSNQPQHF. The DNA of the CDR3 is TGTGCCAGCAGCAGGAGACGGGAAGTTAATAGCAATCAGCCCCAGCATTTT. The J gene is TRBJ1-5, the V gene TRBV21-1. TRBV21-1 is flagged as a pseudogene. There are 17 residues in the CDR3.

The J gene is TRBJ2-2, the V gene TRBV30; TRBD1 might be the D (5 bases). The CDR3 has 13 amino acids. Trimming took off 4 bases at V and 6 bases at J, with 12 bases between the two ends. Germline CDR1 GTSNPN, CDR2 SVGIG (reference sequence). CDR3 DNA sequence: TGTGCCTGGAAGGGGTCGGGCGCCGGGGAGCTGTTTTTT. This encodes CAWKGSGAGELFF.

As for this clone: Germline and junction disagree at one end, which may indicate a read error. The rearrangement joins TRBV7-7 to TRBJ2-2; D may be TRBD2 (6 bases). The CDR3 sequence is 18 residues long. Germline loops: CDR1 SSHAT, CDR2 FNYEAQ (reference sequence). CDR3 in DNA: TGTGCTAGCAGCCCCTTGGGGACTCCGGGCCTGAACACCGGGGAGCTGTTTTTT. Its protein is CASSPLGTPGLNTGELFF.

The chain links TRBV2 to TRBJ1-2, with D hard to call. V was clipped by 8 bases and J by 8 bases, with 21 bases between them. Per germline, CDR1 SNHLY and CDR2 FYNNEI. This CDR3 has 14 residues. CDR3 region: CASEEGQVPGGYTF. The CDR3 nucleotides read TGTGCCAGCGAGGAGGGTCAGGTTCCGGGCGGCTACACCTTC.

This chain connects TRBV24-1 to TRBJ1-2, with 7 bases that match TRBD1. With V trimmed by 4 bases and J by 2 bases, 3 bases remained unmatched. CDR3 length: 14 amino acids. Germline CDR1 KGHDR, CDR2 SFDVKD. This CDR3 is CATSEWTGNYGYTF. CDR3 DNA: TGTGCCACCAGTGAGTGGACAGGAAACTATGGCTACACCTTC.

J is TRBJ2-3 and V is TRBV3-1 (or the pseudogene TRBV3-2); D uncertain. The CDR3 spans 14 residues. Deletions cut 4 bases from V and 4 bases from J, with 12 bases between. From germline, CDR1 is LGHDT and CDR2 YNNKEL (reference sequence). The CDR3 here is CASSPRVPADTQYF. The CDR3 coding sequence is TGTGCCAGCAGCCCCCGGGTCCCAGCAGATACGCAGTATTTT.

The rearrangement joins TRBV12-3 or TRBV12-4 to TRBJ2-5; weak D call: TRBD2 (6 bases). The V end lost 3 bases, the J end lost 5 bases, and 10 bases lay between the germline ends. CDR3 size: 13 residues. The DNA of the CDR3 is TGTGCCAGCAGTTTCTCCGGGAGCGAGACCCAGTACTTC. Amino acid sequence: CASSFSGSETQYF.